Presented here are 18 T cell receptor beta chains from one specimen sequenced in a study of blood T cell repertoires in COVID-19. Assay used: immunoSEQ multiplex PCR; TCRdb lists only in-frame clones, some missing. The data hold roughly 80,000 clones, with about 81% observed a single time. Sequenced: peripheral blood. The receptors here all came from a human donor in a cohort sampled during active COVID-19.

CDR3: CASSLANSPNYGYTF. The CDR3, as DNA: TGTGCCAGCAGCTTGGCCAACAGTCCTAACTATGGCTACACCTTC. The rearrangement links TRBV5-4 to TRBJ1-2, with D hard to call. Germline V lookup: CDR1 SGHNT, CDR2 YYREEE (reference sequence). The CDR3 has 15 residues. V was clipped by 0 bases and J by 0 bases, with 9 bases between them.

The V call is TRBV11-2, the J call TRBJ1-1; no firm D call. CDR1 and CDR2 from the germline V gene are SGHAT and FQNNGV. CDR3 length: 13 residues. V lost 5 bases and J lost 5, with 12 bases in between. The CDR3 spells CASSLSRATEAFF. CDR3 DNA sequence: TGTGCCAGCAGCCTTTCGAGGGCGACTGAAGCTTTCTTT.

CDR3 sequence (DNA): TGTGCCAGCAGCTCGGGGGGCGGTAACACCGGGGAGCTGTTTTTT. Protein: CASSSGGGNTGELFF. The chain combines TRBV7-9 with TRBJ2-2, with a possible D match to TRBD2 (7 bases). The CDR3 is 15 residues long. Germline V gene lookup returns CDR1 SEHNR and CDR2 FQNEAQ (reference sequence). The V end lost 4 bases, the J end lost 2 bases, and 11 bases lay between the germline ends.

The V call is TRBV7-3, the J call TRBJ2-3, with D unclear. Deletions cut 2 bases from V and 0 bases from J, with 6 bases between. The CDR3 has 14 residues. Germline loops: CDR1 SGHTA, CDR2 FQGTGA. CDR3 sequence reads: CASSLGASTDTQYF. The CDR3 nucleotides read TGTGCCAGCAGCTTAGGAGCTAGCACAGATACGCAGTATTTT.

The chain combines TRBV6-1 with TRBJ1-5; 7 bases align to TRBD1. The CDR3 consists of 15 residues. Germline-derived CDR1 and CDR2 are MNHNS and SASEGT. J was trimmed by 5 bases and V by 2 bases; bases with no gene match: 6. This CDR3 reads CASSENRGGDQPQHF. The CDR3 bases are TGTGCCAGCAGTGAAAACAGGGGAGGAGATCAGCCCCAGCATTTT.

The J gene is TRBJ2-3, the V gene TRBV6-6; 7 nucleotides line up with TRBD2. This CDR3 is built from 15 residues. Germline lookup yields CDR1 MNHNY and CDR2 SVGAGI (reference sequence). The trim removed 7 bases at V and 5 bases at J, leaving 12 bases unmatched. For the CDR3, the DNA is TGTGCCAGCACTCATTTAGCGGGCTCGGGAGATACGCAGTATTTT. Its protein is CASTHLAGSGDTQYF.

This sequence joins TRBV28 and TRBJ2-5, with 7 nucleotides matching TRBD2. The V gene's germline CDR1 is MDHEN and CDR2 SYDVKM. This CDR3 is 16 amino acids long. V gave up 5 bases and J gave up 6 bases; unmatched junction bases: 15. The CDR3 DNA reads TGTGCCAGCAGTGCGTTGGGACTACGCATCGGGAAGACCCAGTACTTC. The encoded protein is CASSALGLRIGKTQYF.

V usage is TRBV15 and J usage is TRBJ2-1; weak D call: TRBD1 (6 bases). Trimming took 1 base from V and 2 from J, leaving 9 bases between them. The CDR3 sequence is 15 residues long. CDR1 and CDR2 from the germline V gene are LNHNV and YYDKDF (reference sequence). The CDR3 DNA reads as TGTGCCACCAGCAGAGGTCGGGACACCTACAATGAGCAGTTCTTC. It codes for CATSRGRDTYNEQFF.

In its sample, this clone was seen a few times. V gene TRBV28 combines with J gene TRBJ2-7, with D tentatively TRBD2 (7 bases). Germline-derived CDR1 and CDR2 are MDHEN and SYDVKM. Trimming took off 5 bases at V and 1 base at J, with 18 bases between the two ends. CDR3 length: 16 residues. The DNA for the CDR3 is TGTGCCAGCAGTCCCTGGGTGGGGGGGCCGTCCTACGAGCAGTACTTC. It yields the protein CASSPWVGGPSYEQYF.

This clone was counted a single time. V and J are TRBV12-3 or TRBV12-4 and TRBJ1-5; 8 nucleotides line up with TRBD1. The CDR3 has 13 residues. V was pared by 6 bases and J by 7 bases, with 5 bases of the junction left unmatched. The CDR3 sequence is CASRLGQAQPQHF. CDR3 nucleotide sequence: TGTGCCAGCAGGTTGGGACAGGCGCAGCCCCAGCATTTT.

This clone was seen only once. This chain uses TRBV5-1 with TRBJ1-3; 12 bases match TRBD1. V lost 2 bases, J lost 0 bases, and 3 bases stayed unmatched. The CDR3 is 17 amino acids. Germline CDR1 is SGHRS and CDR2 is YFSETQ. The CDR3 bases are TGCGCCAGCAGCTTAGGGACAGGGGGCATCTCTGGAAACACCATATATTTT. Protein sequence: CASSLGTGGISGNTIYF.

In the case of this clone: The identical CDR3 is also encoded by other nucleotide sequences in the sample. The V gene is TRBV18, the J gene TRBJ1-2, with 7 bases aligning to TRBD1. The CDR3 runs to 13 residues. Germline V CDR1 and CDR2: KGHSH, LQKENI. The V segment lost 3 bases and the J segment 4 bases; nucleotides outside the gene matches: 2. DNA of the CDR3: TGTGCCAGCTCACCTGACAGGGCCTATGGCTACACCTTC. Its translation is CASSPDRAYGYTF.

This clone was seen a single time. The chain uses TRBV21-1 and TRBJ1-5; TRBD1 was called by the table and not checked on the DNA. TRBV21-1 is tagged as a pseudogene. CDR3 length: 19 amino acids. The DNA of the CDR3 is TGTGCCAGCAGCAAAGTGGATCGTACAGGGGCTATGGGCAATCAGCCCCAGCATTTT. Encoded protein: CASSKVDRTGAMGNQPQHF.

The chain combines TRBV5-1 with TRBJ2-3; TRBD1 might be the D (5 bases). V dropped 0 bases and J dropped 3 bases, with 17 bases sitting between them. CDR3 length: 17 amino acids. Germline lookup yields CDR1 SGHRS and CDR2 YFSETQ. The CDR3 nucleotides are TGCGCCAGCAGCTTGGACCAACGTGGGGCCCCTACAGATACGCAGTATTTT. Its protein product is CASSLDQRGAPTDTQYF.

This sequence joins TRBV5-4 and TRBJ2-4; D is perhaps TRBD1 (5 bases). CDR1 is SGHNT and CDR2 is YYREEE in the germline V gene (reference sequence). The CDR3 spans 14 residues. V lost 3 bases, J lost 0 bases, and 7 bases lay in between. The CDR3 DNA reads TGTGCCAGCAGCTGGGGCGGAGCCAAAAACATTCAGTACTTC. Its translation: CASSWGGAKNIQYF.

The V gene is TRBV5-4, the J gene TRBJ2-5, with 7 bases matching TRBD1. CDR1 is SGHNT and CDR2 is YYREEE in the germline V gene (reference sequence). Trimming took 3 bases from V and 4 from J; bases not matched to a gene: 12. This CDR3 has 16 amino acids. This CDR3 is CASSWGRHPGGETQYF. The CDR3, as DNA: TGTGCCAGCAGCTGGGGGCGGCACCCAGGGGGAGAGACCCAGTACTTC.

The rearrangement joins TRBV5-1 to TRBJ1-1; 8 bases match TRBD1. Germline V gives CDR1 SGHRS, CDR2 YFSETQ. The CDR3 is 15 residues long. Germline trimming cut 4 bases from V and 6 bases from J; bases unmatched to any gene: 11. The CDR3, as DNA: TGCGCCAGCAGCATGGACAGGGTCAACAGGGCTGAAGCTTTCTTT. Encoded protein: CASSMDRVNRAEAFF.

This clone was seen only a few times. The chain joins TRBV5-1 to TRBJ1-6; D call uncertain. The germline V gene has CDR1 SGHRS and CDR2 YFSETQ. CDR3 length: 14 amino acids. The V end lost 4 bases, the J end lost 13 bases, and 18 bases lay between the germline ends. CDR3 DNA: TGCGCCAGCAGCGCAGGACCCCGCGGGGTCCCCCTCCACTTT. This translates into CASSAGPRGVPLHF.